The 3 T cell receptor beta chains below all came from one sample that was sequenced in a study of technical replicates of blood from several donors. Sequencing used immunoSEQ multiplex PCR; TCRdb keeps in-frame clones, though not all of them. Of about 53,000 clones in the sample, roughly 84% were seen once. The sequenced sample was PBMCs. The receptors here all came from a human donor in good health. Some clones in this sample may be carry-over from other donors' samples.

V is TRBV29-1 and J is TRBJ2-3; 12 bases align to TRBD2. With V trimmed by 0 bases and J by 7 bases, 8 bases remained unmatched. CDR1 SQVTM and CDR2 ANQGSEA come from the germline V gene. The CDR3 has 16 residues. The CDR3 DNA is TGCAGCGTTGAAGATATCACCGGACTAGCGGGGAATACGCAGTATTTT. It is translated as CSVEDITGLAGNTQYF.

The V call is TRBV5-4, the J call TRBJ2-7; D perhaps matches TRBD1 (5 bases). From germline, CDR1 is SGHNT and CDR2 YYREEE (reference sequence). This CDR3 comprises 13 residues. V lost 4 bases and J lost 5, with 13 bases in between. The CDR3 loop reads CASSMLTENEQYF. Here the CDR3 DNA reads TGTGCCAGCAGCATGTTGACAGAGAACGAGCAGTACTTC.

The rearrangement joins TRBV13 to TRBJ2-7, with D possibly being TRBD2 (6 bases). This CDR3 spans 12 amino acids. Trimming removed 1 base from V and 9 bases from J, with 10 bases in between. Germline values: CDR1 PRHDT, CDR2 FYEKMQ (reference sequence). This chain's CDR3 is CASSLEEGRQYF. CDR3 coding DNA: TGTGCCAGCAGCTTAGAGGAGGGAAGGCAGTACTTC.